This entry lists 28 T cell receptor beta chains sequenced from one sample in a study of T cell repertoires in cytomegalovirus infection. The antigens of these receptors remain unknown. TCRdb processed the reads anew with MiXCR; each CDR3 protein has one entry. The sample has over 250,000 distinct CDR3 sequences, about 20% seen once. Sequences were derived from cultured PBMCs, sampled from culture after CMV antigen stimulation. The receptors shown here come from a human donor in good health (CMV status not recorded). Some clones in this sample may be carry-over from other donors' samples.

This clonotype was detected a few times. The chain uses TRBV5-6 and TRBJ2-5, with 8 bases matching TRBD1. Germline loops: CDR1 SGHDT, CDR2 YYEEEE. The CDR3 is made up of 15 amino acids. J lost 4 bases, V lost 3 bases, and 8 bases had no gene match. The CDR3 is CASSSGQGGGETQYF. The CDR3, as DNA: TGTGCCAGCAGCTCCGGACAGGGAGGCGGAGAGACCCAGTACTTC.

This clonotype was seen only a few times. This chain's CDR3 is CASSPGGQGYGYTF. DNA for the CDR3: TGTGCCAGCAGCCCGGGTGGACAGGGCTATGGCTACACCTTC. The chain is built from TRBV7-2 and TRBJ1-2; 8 bases agree with TRBD1. The V segment lost 5 bases and the J segment 4 bases; nucleotides outside the gene matches: 6. Germline assignment: CDR1 SGHTA and CDR2 FQGNSA. This CDR3 has 14 amino acids.

V is TRBV7-9 and J is TRBJ1-1; TRBD1 agrees at 11 bases. V was clipped by 0 bases and J by 5 bases; unmatched bases: 5. Germline V gives CDR1 SEHNR, CDR2 FQNEAQ (reference sequence). The length of the CDR3 is 16 residues. CDR3: CASSLAGTGGKTEAFF. The CDR3 bases are TGTGCCAGCAGCTTAGCTGGGACAGGGGGGAAGACTGAAGCTTTCTTT.

This clonotype has only a few counts. J is TRBJ1-5 and V is TRBV28; D perhaps matches TRBD1 (6 bases). The ends were cut back, 7 bases at V and 6 bases at J, with 16 bases in the middle. The length of the CDR3 is 14 residues. CDR1 is MDHEN, CDR2 SYDVKM, per germline. As DNA, the CDR3 is TGTGCCAGCACCTCGGGGGGCGCGGGTCAGCCCCAGCATTTT. Its translation is CASTSGGAGQPQHF.

This clonotype has more than one count but fewer than ten. The chain carries TRBV20-1 and TRBJ2-3; 9 bases map to TRBD2. V shed 0 bases, J shed 4 bases, and the junction held 5 bases outside the gene matches. The CDR3 is made up of 15 amino acids. Germline V CDR1 and CDR2: DFQATT, SNEGSKA (reference sequence). The CDR3 loop is CSAREEAGGADTQYF. DNA for the CDR3: TGCAGTGCTAGAGAAGAGGCGGGAGGGGCAGATACGCAGTATTTT.

The rearrangement uses TRBV27 and TRBJ2-7, with D unclear. This CDR3 is built from 15 residues. Germline assignment: CDR1 MNHEY and CDR2 SMNVEV (reference sequence). Trimming removed 5 bases from V and 0 bases from J, with 14 bases in between. CDR3 bases: TGTGCCAGCAGTCCTACCCCCTGGGGCTCCTACGAGCAGTACTTC. This codes for CASSPTPWGSYEQYF.

The V and J genes are TRBV6-2 or TRBV6-3 and TRBJ1-2; perhaps TRBD1 as D (5 bases). The CDR3 length is 14 residues. Germline values: CDR1 MNHEY, CDR2 SVGEGT. Trimming removed 5 bases from V and 1 base from J, with 11 bases in between. DNA of the CDR3: TGTGCCAGCAGTACCCTCAGGGATAACTATGGCTACACCTTC. As protein: CASSTLRDNYGYTF.

The gene calls are TRBV29-1 and TRBJ2-2; D is uncertain. Per the germline V gene, CDR1 is SQVTM and CDR2 is ANQGSEA. V lost 7 bases, J lost 3 bases, and 12 bases lay in between. There are 13 residues in the CDR3. The CDR3 protein is CSALNPDTGELFF. The CDR3 region has the DNA TGCAGCGCTCTCAACCCGGACACCGGGGAGCTGTTTTTT.

The sample holds a few counts of this clonotype. The J gene is TRBJ2-7, the V gene TRBV6-1, with D perhaps TRBD1 (5 bases). CDR3 length equals 14 residues. The germline gives CDR1 MNHNS, CDR2 SASEGT. V shed 6 bases and J shed 7 bases, with 19 bases lying between them. CDR3 nucleotide sequence: TGTGCCAGCAGCCACAACAGGCCAGGGCGAGAGCAGTACGTC. Its protein product is CASSHNRPGREQYV.

The chain couples TRBV28 to TRBJ2-2; perhaps TRBD2 as D (6 bases). V shed 11 bases and J shed 4 bases, with 17 bases lying between them. This CDR3 has 14 amino acids. Germline CDR1 reads MDHEN; CDR2 reads SYDVKM. The CDR3 region is CASKSSGSTGELFF. The CDR3 DNA reads TGTGCCTCCAAATCTTCCGGGAGCACCGGGGAGCTGTTTTTT.

This clonotype was observed at least ten times. The chain links TRBV7-2 to TRBJ2-1; D possibly corresponds to TRBD2 (5 bases). There are 13 residues in the CDR3. The germline V gene encodes CDR1 SGHTA and CDR2 FQGNSA. V lost 3 bases and J lost 3, with 6 bases in between. The CDR3 bases are TGTGCCAGCAGCTTCGGGGTCTACAATGAGCAGTTCTTC. This gives the protein CASSFGVYNEQFF.

The J gene is TRBJ1-5, the V gene TRBV4-1, with TRBD1 matching over 9 bases. The ends lost 1 base at V and 1 base at J; junction bases unmatched: 8. Germline loops: CDR1 MGHRA, CDR2 YSYEKL. The CDR3 totals 18 residues. The CDR3 region has the DNA TGCGCCAGCAGCCAAGTTGGACAGGGGAAATTAAGCAATCAGCCCCAGCATTTT. This translates into CASSQVGQGKLSNQPQHF.

The chain carries TRBV7-2 and TRBJ2-3; no clear D. There are 14 residues in the CDR3. Germline loops: CDR1 SGHTA, CDR2 FQGNSA. V lost 5 bases and J lost 3, with 12 bases in between. The CDR3 region is CASSPTPRTDTQYF. The CDR3 DNA reads TGTGCCAGCAGCCCCACACCCCGTACAGATACGCAGTATTTT.

The gene calls are TRBV2 and TRBJ2-1; D is undetermined. CDR1 is SNHLY and CDR2 is FYNNEI in the germline V gene. Between the trimmed V and J ends, which lost 4 bases and 8 bases, there was a span of 9 bases. The length of the CDR3 is 12 residues. The CDR3 spells CASSGEGHEQFF. The CDR3 DNA sequence: TGTGCCAGCAGTGGCGAAGGTCATGAGCAGTTCTTC.

This clonotype has more than one count but fewer than ten. J is TRBJ2-2 and V is TRBV28; a possible D gene is TRBD1 (6 bases). The CDR3 contains 13 residues. In germline, CDR1 is MDHEN, CDR2 SYDVKM. V was pared by 5 bases and J by 8 bases, with 12 bases between. The CDR3 here is CASSESGEGELFF. CDR3 nucleotide sequence: TGTGCCAGCAGTGAATCAGGGGAAGGGGAGCTGTTTTTT.

This chain links TRBV11-3 with TRBJ2-2; D is ambiguous. This CDR3 region has 13 residues. CDR1 is SGHNT, CDR2 YENEEA, per germline. Trimming left V 1 base short and J 8 bases short, with 8 bases between. This chain's CDR3 is CASSLGVSGELFF. Written as DNA, the CDR3 is TGTGCCAGCAGCTTAGGGGTGTCTGGGGAGCTGTTTTTT.

This clonotype was counted only a few times. The genes are TRBV15 and TRBJ1-2; D is unresolved. Germline V lookup: CDR1 LNHNV, CDR2 YYDKDF (reference sequence). This CDR3 spans 13 amino acids. The ends were cut back, 1 base at V and 5 bases at J, with 8 bases in the middle. The chain's CDR3 is CATSRARIYGYTF. In DNA form, the CDR3 reads TGTGCCACCAGCAGAGCTAGGATTTATGGCTACACCTTC. Together with reference TRBV15 and TRBJ1-2, the CDR3 gives the full variable domain: DAMVIQNPRYQVTQFGKPVTLSCSQTLNHNVMYWYQQKSSQAPKLLFHYYDKDFNNEADTPDNFQSRRPNTSFCFLDIRSPGLGDTAMYLCATSRARIYGYTFGSGTRLTVV.

In this sample, this clonotype turned up once. The CDR3, as DNA: TGCAGCGTTGTTACAGGAAGCAATGAGCAGTTCTTC. Translation: CSVVTGSNEQFF. This chain links TRBV29-1 with TRBJ2-1; TRBD1 is a possible D gene (5 bases). Germline CDR1 SQVTM, CDR2 ANQGSEA. V lost 4 bases and J 6 bases, leaving 10 bases between the germline ends. The CDR3 is 12 residues long.

A few counts support this clonotype. The rearrangement uses TRBV5-6 and TRBJ2-1, with D perhaps matching TRBD2 (6 bases). Germline V lookup: CDR1 SGHDT, CDR2 YYEEEE. The CDR3 is 13 amino acids. Trimming stripped 3 bases from V and 4 bases from J, with 8 bases between. The CDR3 DNA is TGTGCCAGCAGCTGGGGGGATTACAATGAGCAGTTCTTC. Translated: CASSWGDYNEQFF. The full variable domain, rest sourced from reference TRBV5-6 and TRBJ2-1, is DAGVTQSPTHLIKTRGQQVTLRCSPKSGHDTVSWYQQALGQGPQFIFQYYEEEERQRGNFPDRFSGHQFPNYSSELNVNALLLGDSALYLCASSWGDYNEQFFGPGTRLTVL.

This clonotype showed up many times. V is TRBV7-8 and J is TRBJ2-7; TRBD2 matches 12 bases. The V segment lost 5 bases and the J segment 2 bases; nucleotides outside the gene matches: 10. There are 17 residues in the CDR3. Germline values: CDR1 SGHVS, CDR2 FQNEAQ. The CDR3 coding sequence is TGTGCCAGCAGCCGACCGGGACTAGCGGGTAGGACCTACGAGCAGTACTTC. Its translation is CASSRPGLAGRTYEQYF.

The sample holds many counts of this clonotype. The chain is built from TRBV7-2 and TRBJ2-2; 10 positions agree with TRBD2. There are 16 residues in the CDR3. CDR1 SGHTA and CDR2 FQGNSA come from the germline V gene. Losses at the gene ends were 6 bases for V and 3 bases for J; bases not matched to a gene: 7. CDR3 sequence (DNA): TGTGCCAGCAGGGATCTAGCGGGAGCTTACACCGGGGAGCTGTTTTTT. It yields the protein CASRDLAGAYTGELFF.

Worth noting for this clonotype: An end of the junction differs from the germline gene, which may be a read error. This chain connects TRBV12-3 or TRBV12-4 to TRBJ2-3; D possibly corresponds to TRBD2 (6 bases). This CDR3 region has 14 residues. CDR3 nucleotides: TGTGCCAGCAGTATAGCGGAGGGCACAGATACGCAGTATTTT. This codes for CASSIAEGTDTQYF.

This clonotype was counted at least ten times. This chain joins TRBV4-1 and TRBJ1-1; D is perhaps TRBD1 (6 bases). The CDR3 has 14 amino acids. Germline CDR1 reads MGHRA; CDR2 reads YSYEKL. V lost 0 bases and J 6 bases, leaving 11 bases between the germline ends. In DNA, the CDR3 is TGCGCCAGCAGCCAAGATGGGGGCAGCGCTGAAGCTTTCTTT. Its protein is CASSQDGGSAEAFF.

This clonotype was detected only a few times. The chain recombines TRBV6-5 with TRBJ2-5; 13 nucleotides agree with TRBD2. Trimming removed 5 bases from V and 1 base from J; junction bases left unmatched: 4. The CDR3 runs to 16 residues. Germline CDR1 and CDR2: MNHEY and SVGAGI. This CDR3 is CASSRRLAGGQETQYF. The DNA for the CDR3 is TGTGCCAGCAGTCGGCGACTAGCGGGAGGCCAAGAGACCCAGTACTTC.

The gene calls are TRBV20-1 and TRBJ2-7; possibly TRBD1 for D (7 bases). CDR3 length: 13 amino acids. Germline-derived CDR1 and CDR2 are DFQATT and SNEGSKA (reference sequence). Trimming cost V 4 bases and J 1 base, with 11 bases left between them. CDR3 sequence: CSAMRDSSYEQYF. The CDR3 DNA follows: TGCAGTGCTATGCGGGACAGTTCCTACGAGCAGTACTTC.

Many counts were recorded for this clonotype. The genes are TRBV12-3 or TRBV12-4 and TRBJ1-3, with a possible D match to TRBD1 (6 bases). V shed 6 bases and J shed 2 bases, with 11 bases lying between them. The CDR3 is made up of 14 amino acids. The DNA of the CDR3 is TGTGCCAGCAGCGTCGGGGGGCCTGGAAACACCATATATTTT. Encoded protein: CASSVGGPGNTIYF.

The table lists this clonotype with a few counts. The V and J genes are TRBV27 and TRBJ2-1; 7 bases agree with TRBD2. This CDR3 has 16 residues. The germline CDR1 and CDR2 sequences are MNHEY and SMNVEV (reference sequence). Losses at the gene ends were 7 bases for V and 6 bases for J; bases not matched to a gene: 15. CDR3 nucleotides: TGTGCCAGCACCTCGGGCGGGAGTAAGGTAGTCAATGAGCAGTTCTTC. Amino acids: CASTSGGSKVVNEQFF.

This clonotype was found a few times. This chain connects TRBV9 to TRBJ2-1; 10 bases are shared with TRBD2. The CDR3 is 15 residues long. Germline-derived CDR1 and CDR2 are SGDLS and YYNGEE. The junction had 7 bases not matched to a gene; V was cut back by 3 bases and J by 7 bases. CDR3 DNA sequence: TGTGCCAGCAGCGCCATTCTAGCGGGAGATAATGAGCAGTTCTTC. This translates into CASSAILAGDNEQFF.